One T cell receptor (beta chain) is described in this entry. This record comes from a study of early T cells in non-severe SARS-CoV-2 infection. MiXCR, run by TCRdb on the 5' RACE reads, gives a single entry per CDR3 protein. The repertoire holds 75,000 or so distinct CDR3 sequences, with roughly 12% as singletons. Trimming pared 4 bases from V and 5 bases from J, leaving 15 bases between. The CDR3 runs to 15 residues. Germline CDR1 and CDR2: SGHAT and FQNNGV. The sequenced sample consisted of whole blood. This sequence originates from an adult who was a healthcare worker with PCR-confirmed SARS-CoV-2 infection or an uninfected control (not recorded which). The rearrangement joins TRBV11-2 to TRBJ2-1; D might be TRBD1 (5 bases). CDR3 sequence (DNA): TGTGCCAGCAGCTCCTTCTCAGGGATTGACAATGAGCAGTTCTTC. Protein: CASSSFSGIDNEQFF.